This T cell receptor beta chain derives from a study of shared clonotypes between healthy human individuals. This CDR3 is 15 amino acids long. The V gene lost 1 base and the J gene lost 0 bases, with 10 bases spanning the gap. Germline CDR1 SGHTA, CDR2 FQGNSA. Authors' processing steps: There were no quality scores in the junction-only immunoSEQ sequences, so filtering differed. Measured with immunoSEQ multiplex PCR; TCRdb has only the in-frame clones, and not every one. That table gives V, J and clone size, and the DNA gave D and trimming. Here the sample spans 150,000 to 200,000 clones, around 63% being singletons.

The rearrangement uses TRBV7-2 and TRBJ2-7, with D unresolved. The receptor was isolated from a man aged 25-45 years in good health. Sequencing input: memory CD4+ T cells sorted from blood. Indicated subset: CD45RA-negative fraction. The DNA for the CDR3 is TGTGCCAGCAGCTTAGAGGCGGCAAACTCCTACGAGCAGTACTTC. Amino acid sequence: CASSLEAANSYEQYF.